This T cell receptor beta chain appears in the sequencing data of a study of control samples from healthy donors and cancer patients. The assay was immunoSEQ multiplex PCR, and TCRdb's table has in-frame clones only and misses some. The sample includes 130,000 or so clones, over 85% seen only once; the top ten take 4.5% to 7%. This sequence was found in a man younger than 35 in good health. The specimen sequenced was blood.

This CDR3 reads CASSLDREGYGYTF. The CDR3 nucleotides read TGTGCCAGCAGCTTGGACAGGGAAGGCTATGGCTACACCTTC. The rearrangement links TRBV7-9 to TRBJ1-2; 8 bases align to TRBD1. The ends lost 3 bases at V and 4 bases at J; junction bases unmatched: 4. In germline, CDR1 is SEHNR, CDR2 FQNEAQ (reference sequence). This CDR3 spans 14 amino acids.